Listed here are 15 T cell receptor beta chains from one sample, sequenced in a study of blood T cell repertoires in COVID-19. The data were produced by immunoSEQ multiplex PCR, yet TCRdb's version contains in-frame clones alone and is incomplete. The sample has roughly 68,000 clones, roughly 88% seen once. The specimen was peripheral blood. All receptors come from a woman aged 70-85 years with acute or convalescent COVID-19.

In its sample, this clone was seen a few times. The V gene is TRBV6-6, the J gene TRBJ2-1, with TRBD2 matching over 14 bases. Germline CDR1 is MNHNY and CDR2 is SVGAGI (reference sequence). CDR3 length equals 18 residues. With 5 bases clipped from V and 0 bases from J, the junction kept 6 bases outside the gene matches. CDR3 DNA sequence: TGTGCCAGCAGTCGGACTAGCGGGGGGCCGAACTCCTACAATGAGCAGTTCTTC. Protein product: CASSRTSGGPNSYNEQFF.

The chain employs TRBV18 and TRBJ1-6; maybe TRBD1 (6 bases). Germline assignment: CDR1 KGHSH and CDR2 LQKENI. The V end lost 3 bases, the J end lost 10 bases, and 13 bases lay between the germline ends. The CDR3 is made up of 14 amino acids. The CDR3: CASSPEGGLSPLHF. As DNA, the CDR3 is TGTGCCAGCTCACCCGAGGGGGGGCTGTCACCCCTCCACTTT.

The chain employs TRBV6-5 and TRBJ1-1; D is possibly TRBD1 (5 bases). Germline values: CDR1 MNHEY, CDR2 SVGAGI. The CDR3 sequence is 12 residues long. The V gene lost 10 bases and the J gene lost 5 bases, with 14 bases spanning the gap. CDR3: CATWRGGTEAFF. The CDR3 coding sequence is TGTGCCACCTGGAGGGGTGGGACTGAAGCTTTCTTT.

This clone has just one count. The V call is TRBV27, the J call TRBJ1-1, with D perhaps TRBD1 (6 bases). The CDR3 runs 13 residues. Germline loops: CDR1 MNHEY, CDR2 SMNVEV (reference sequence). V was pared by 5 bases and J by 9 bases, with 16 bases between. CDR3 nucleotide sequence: TGTGCCAGCAGTCCAAACAGGGATGGGAAAGCTTTCTTT. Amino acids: CASSPNRDGKAFF.

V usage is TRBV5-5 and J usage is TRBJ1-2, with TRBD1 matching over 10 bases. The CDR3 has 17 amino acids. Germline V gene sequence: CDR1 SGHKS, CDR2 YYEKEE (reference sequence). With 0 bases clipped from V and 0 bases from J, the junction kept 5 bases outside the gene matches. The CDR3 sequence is CASSLGPGQGSNYGYTF. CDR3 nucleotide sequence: TGTGCCAGCAGCTTGGGGCCGGGACAGGGGTCTAACTATGGCTACACCTTC.

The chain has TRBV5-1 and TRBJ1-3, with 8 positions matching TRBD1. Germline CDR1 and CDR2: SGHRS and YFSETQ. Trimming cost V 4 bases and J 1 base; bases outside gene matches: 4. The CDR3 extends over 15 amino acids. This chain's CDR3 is CASSPRTGSGNTIYF. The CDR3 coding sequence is TGCGCCAGCAGCCCAAGGACAGGGTCTGGAAACACCATATATTTT. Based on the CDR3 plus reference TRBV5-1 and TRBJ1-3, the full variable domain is KAGVTQTPRYLIKTRGQQVTLSCSPISGHRSVSWYQQTPGQGLQFLFEYFSETQRNKGNFPGRFSGRQFSNSRSEMNVSTLELGDSALYLCASSPRTGSGNTIYFGEGSWLTVV.

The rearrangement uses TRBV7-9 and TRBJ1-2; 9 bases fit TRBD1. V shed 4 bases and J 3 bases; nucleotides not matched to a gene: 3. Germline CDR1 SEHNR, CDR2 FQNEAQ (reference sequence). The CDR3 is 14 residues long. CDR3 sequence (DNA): TGTGCCAGCAGCTCCCGACAGGGGGACTATGGCTACACCTTC. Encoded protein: CASSSRQGDYGYTF.

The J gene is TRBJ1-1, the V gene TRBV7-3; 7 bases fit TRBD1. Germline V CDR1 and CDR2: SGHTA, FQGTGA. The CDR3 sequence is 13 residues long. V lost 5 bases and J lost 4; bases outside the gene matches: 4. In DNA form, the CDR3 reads TGTGCCAGCAGCGCCGCAGGGGGCACTGAAGCTTTCTTT. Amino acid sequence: CASSAAGGTEAFF.

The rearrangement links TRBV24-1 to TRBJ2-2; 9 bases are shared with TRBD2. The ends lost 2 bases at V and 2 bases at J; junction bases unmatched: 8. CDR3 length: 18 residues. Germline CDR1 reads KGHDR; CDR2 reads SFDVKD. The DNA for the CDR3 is TGTGCCACCAGTGATTATAGAAGGACTAGCGAAAACACCGGGGAGCTGTTTTTT. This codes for CATSDYRRTSENTGELFF.

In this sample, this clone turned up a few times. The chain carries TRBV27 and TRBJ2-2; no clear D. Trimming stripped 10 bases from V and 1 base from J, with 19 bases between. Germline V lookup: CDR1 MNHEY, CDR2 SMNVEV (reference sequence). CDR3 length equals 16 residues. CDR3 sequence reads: CATGAIGFGNTGELFF. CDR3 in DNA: TGTGCCACCGGCGCCATCGGGTTCGGGAACACCGGGGAGCTGTTTTTT.

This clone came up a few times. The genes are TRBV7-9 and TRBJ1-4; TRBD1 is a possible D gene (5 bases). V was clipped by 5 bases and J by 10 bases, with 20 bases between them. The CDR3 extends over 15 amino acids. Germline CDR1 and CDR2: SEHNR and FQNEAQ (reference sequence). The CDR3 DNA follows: TGTGCCAGCAGCCCCCGACTCCACCTCGGGGGAAAACTGTTTTTT. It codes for CASSPRLHLGGKLFF.

DNA for the CDR3: TGTGCCAGCAGCTTCGTGGGAGGGGACACCGGGGAGCTGTTTTTT. Translated, it gives CASSFVGGDTGELFF. The chain uses TRBV7-2 and TRBJ2-2; TRBD2 matches at 7 bases. Germline loops: CDR1 SGHTA, CDR2 FQGNSA. This CDR3 contains 15 residues. The ends lost 3 bases at V and 3 bases at J; junction bases unmatched: 4.

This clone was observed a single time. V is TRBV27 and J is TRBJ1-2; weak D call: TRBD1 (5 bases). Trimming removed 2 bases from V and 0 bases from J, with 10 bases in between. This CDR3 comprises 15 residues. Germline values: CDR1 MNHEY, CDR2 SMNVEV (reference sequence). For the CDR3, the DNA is TGTGCCAGCAGTTTAATTTCAGGGTCTAACTATGGCTACACCTTC. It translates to CASSLISGSNYGYTF.

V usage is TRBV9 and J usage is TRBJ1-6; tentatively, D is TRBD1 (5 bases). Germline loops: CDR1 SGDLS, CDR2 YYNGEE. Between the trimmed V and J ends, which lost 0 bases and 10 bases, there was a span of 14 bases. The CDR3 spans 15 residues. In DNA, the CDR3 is TGTGCCAGCAGCGTAGATGTCAGGGCTAACTCACCCCTCCACTTT. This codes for CASSVDVRANSPLHF.

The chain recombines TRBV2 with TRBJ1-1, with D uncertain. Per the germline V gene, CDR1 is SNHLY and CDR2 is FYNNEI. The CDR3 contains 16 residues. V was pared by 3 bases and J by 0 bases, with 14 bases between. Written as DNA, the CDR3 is TGTGCCAGCAGTGATCACGGGGTTCTCATGAACACTGAAGCTTTCTTT. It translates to CASSDHGVLMNTEAFF.